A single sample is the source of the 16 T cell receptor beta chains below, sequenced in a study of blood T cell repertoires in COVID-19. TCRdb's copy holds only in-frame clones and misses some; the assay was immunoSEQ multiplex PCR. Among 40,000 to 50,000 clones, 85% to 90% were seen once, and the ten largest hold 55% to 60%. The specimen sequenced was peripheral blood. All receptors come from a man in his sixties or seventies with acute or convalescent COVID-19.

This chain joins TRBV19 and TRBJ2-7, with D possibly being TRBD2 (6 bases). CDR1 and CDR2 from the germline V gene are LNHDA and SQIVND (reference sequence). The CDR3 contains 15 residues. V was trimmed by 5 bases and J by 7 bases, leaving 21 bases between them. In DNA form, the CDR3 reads TGTGCCAGTAGTCCTGGAGCGGGCCGACTAAAGGAGCAGTACTTC. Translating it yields CASSPGAGRLKEQYF. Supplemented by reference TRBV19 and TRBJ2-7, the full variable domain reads DGGITQSPKYLFRKEGQNVTLSCEQNLNHDAMYWYRQDPGQGLRLIYYSQIVNDFQKGDIAEGYSVSREKKESFPLTVTSAQKNPTAFYLCASSPGAGRLKEQYFGPGTRLTVT.

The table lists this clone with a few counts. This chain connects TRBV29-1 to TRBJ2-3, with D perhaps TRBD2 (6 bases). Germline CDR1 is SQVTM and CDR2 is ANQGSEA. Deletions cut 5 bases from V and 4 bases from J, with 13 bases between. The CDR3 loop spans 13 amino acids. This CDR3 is CSVSAGRADTQYF. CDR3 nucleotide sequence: TGCAGCGTTTCTGCGGGACGGGCAGATACGCAGTATTTT.

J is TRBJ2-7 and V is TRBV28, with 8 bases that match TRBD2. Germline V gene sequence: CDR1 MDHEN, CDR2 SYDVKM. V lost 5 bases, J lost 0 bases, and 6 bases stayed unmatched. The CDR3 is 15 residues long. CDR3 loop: CASSHRGGSSYEQYF. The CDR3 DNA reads TGTGCCAGCAGTCATCGGGGGGGGAGCTCCTACGAGCAGTACTTC.

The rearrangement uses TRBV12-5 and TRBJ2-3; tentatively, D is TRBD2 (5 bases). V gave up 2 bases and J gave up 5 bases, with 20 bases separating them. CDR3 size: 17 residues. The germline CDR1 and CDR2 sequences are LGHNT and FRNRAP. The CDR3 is CASGLQGSPLRGDTQYF. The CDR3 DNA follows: TGTGCTAGTGGTTTGCAAGGGAGTCCCCTTAGAGGAGATACGCAGTATTTT.

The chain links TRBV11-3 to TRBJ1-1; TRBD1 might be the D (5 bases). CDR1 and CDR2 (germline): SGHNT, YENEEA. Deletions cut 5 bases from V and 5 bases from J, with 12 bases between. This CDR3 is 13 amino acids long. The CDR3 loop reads CASSTIRGTEAFF. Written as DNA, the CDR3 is TGTGCCAGCAGCACGATAAGGGGAACTGAAGCTTTCTTT.

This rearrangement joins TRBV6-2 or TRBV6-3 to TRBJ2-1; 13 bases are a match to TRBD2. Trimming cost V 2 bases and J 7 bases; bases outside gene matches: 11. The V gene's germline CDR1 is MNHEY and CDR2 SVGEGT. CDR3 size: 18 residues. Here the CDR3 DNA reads TGTGCCAGCAGTTACCCGACTAGCGGGAGGTCAAGTGGAAATGAGCAGTTCTTC. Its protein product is CASSYPTSGRSSGNEQFF.

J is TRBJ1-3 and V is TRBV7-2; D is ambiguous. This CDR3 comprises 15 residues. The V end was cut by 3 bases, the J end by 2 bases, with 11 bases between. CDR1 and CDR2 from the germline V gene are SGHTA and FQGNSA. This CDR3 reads CASSFRGLTGNTIYF. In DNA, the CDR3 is TGTGCCAGCAGCTTTAGAGGGTTAACTGGAAACACCATATATTTT.

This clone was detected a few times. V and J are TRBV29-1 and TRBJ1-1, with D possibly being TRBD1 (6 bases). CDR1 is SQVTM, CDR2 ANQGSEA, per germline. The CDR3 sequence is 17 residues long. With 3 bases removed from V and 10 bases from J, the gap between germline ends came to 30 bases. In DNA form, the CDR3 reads TGCAGCGTTGATGTATTCACGATTCGGTGGCAGGGGTCGGCAGCTTTCTTT. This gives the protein CSVDVFTIRWQGSAAFF. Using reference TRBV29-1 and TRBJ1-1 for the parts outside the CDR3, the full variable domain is SAVISQKPSRDICQRGTSLTIQCQVDSQVTMMFWYRQQPGQSLTLIATANQGSEATYESGFVIDKFPISRPNLTFSTLTVSNMSPEDSSIYLCSVDVFTIRWQGSAAFFGQGTRLTVV.

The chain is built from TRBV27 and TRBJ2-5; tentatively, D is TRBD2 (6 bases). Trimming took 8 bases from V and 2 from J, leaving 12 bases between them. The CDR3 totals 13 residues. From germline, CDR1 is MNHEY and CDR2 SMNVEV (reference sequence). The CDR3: CASGAGIQETQYF. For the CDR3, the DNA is TGTGCCAGCGGGGCGGGAATACAAGAGACCCAGTACTTC.

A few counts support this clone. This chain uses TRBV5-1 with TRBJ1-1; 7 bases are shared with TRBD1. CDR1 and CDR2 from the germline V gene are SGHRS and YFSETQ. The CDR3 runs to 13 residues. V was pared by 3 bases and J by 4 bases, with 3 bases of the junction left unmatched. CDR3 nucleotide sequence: TGCGCCAGCAGCTCGGGGACAGTCACTGAAGCTTTCTTT. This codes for CASSSGTVTEAFF.

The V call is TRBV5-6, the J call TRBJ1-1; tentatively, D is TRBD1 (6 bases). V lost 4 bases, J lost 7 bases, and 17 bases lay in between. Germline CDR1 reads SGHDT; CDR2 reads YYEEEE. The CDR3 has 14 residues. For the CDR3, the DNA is TGTGCCAGCAGCATAATCCGGGGGGCCTATGAAGCTTTCTTT. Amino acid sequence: CASSIIRGAYEAFF.

The DNA for the CDR3 is TGTGCCAGCAGAGGAGGACAGTTAGAAGCTTTCTTT. It translates to CASRGGQLEAFF. This chain links TRBV27 with TRBJ1-1; D might be TRBD1 (6 bases). Germline CDR1 is MNHEY and CDR2 is SMNVEV (reference sequence). V lost 6 bases and J lost 8, with 13 bases in between. CDR3 length: 12 amino acids.

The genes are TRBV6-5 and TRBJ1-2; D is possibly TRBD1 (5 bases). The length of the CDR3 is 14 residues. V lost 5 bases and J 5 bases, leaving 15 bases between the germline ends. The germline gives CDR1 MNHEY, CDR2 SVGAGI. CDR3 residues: CASSLGGVGYGYTF. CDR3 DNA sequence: TGTGCCAGCAGTCTCGGGGGGGTCGGGTATGGCTACACCTTC.

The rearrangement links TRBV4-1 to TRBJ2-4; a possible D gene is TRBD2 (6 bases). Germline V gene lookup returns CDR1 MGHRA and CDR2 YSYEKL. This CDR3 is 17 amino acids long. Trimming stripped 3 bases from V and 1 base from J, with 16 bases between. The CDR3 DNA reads TGCGCCAGCAGCCACCCTACGGGGGAGTTGGCCAAAAACATTCAGTACTTC. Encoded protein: CASSHPTGELAKNIQYF.

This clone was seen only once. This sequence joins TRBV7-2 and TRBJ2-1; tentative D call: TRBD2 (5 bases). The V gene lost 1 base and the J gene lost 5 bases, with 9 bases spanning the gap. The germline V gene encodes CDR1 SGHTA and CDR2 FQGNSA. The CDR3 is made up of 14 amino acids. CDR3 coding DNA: TGTGCCAGCAGCTTAGAACGGGAACACAATGAGCAGTTCTTC. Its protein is CASSLEREHNEQFF.

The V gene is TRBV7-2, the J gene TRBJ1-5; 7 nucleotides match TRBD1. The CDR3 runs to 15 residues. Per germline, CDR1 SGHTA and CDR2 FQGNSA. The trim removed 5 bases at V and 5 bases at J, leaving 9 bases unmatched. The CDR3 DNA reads TGTGCCAGCAGCCCCCAGGGACAGAGTTATCAGCCCCAGCATTTT. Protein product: CASSPQGQSYQPQHF. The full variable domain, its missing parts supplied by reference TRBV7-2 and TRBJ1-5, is GAGVSQSPSNKVTEKGKDVELRCDPISGHTALYWYRQSLGQGLEFLIYFQGNSAPDKSGLPSDRFSAERTGGSVSTLTIQRTQQEDSAVYLCASSPQGQSYQPQHFGDGTRLSIL.